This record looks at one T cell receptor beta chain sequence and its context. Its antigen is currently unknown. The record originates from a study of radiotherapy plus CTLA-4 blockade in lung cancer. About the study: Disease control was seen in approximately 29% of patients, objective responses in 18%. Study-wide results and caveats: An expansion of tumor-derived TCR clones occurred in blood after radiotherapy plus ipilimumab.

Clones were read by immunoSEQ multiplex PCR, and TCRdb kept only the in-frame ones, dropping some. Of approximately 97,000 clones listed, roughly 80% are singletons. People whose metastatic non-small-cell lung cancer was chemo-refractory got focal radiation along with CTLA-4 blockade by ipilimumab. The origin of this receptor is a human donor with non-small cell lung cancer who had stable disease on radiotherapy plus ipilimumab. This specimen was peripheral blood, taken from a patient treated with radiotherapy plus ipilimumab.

The CDR3 is CASSLRGRATDTQYF. As DNA, the CDR3 is TGTGCCAGCAGCTTAAGGGGGAGGGCGACAGATACGCAGTATTTT. The V and J genes are TRBV7-3 and TRBJ2-3; 7 nucleotides agree with TRBD2. The germline CDR1 and CDR2 sequences are SGHTA and FQGTGA. J lost 3 bases, V lost 1 base, and 4 bases had no gene match. The CDR3 has 15 amino acids. The complete variable domain, with remaining parts taken from reference TRBV7-3 and TRBJ2-3, reads GAGVSQTPSNKVTEKGKYVELRCDPISGHTALYWYRQSLGQGPEFLIYFQGTGAADDSGLPNDRFFAVRPEGSVSTLKIQRTERGDSAVYLCASSLRGRATDTQYFGPGTRLTVL.